These T cell receptor beta chains were read from a single sample in a study of blood T cell repertoires in COVID-19. The repertoire was sequenced with immunoSEQ multiplex PCR; TCRdb's copy has only in-frame clones and lacks some. Here the sample spans fewer than 130,000 clones, around nine tenths being singletons. The specimen was peripheral blood. These receptors all come from a woman aged 45-59 years with acute or convalescent COVID-19. Each CDR3 is given with its conserved first and last residue. A D gene is named only where the DNA matches it firmly. The listing skips clone size in some rows; elsewhere it reads once, few, many or a size class.

d_call clone_size j_call v_call cdr3_aa cdr3_nt
NA NA TRBJ1-2 TRBV28 CASSLLWVRGRAYGYTF TGTGCCAGCAGTTTATTGTGGGTGAGGGGGAGGGCCTATGGCTACACCTTC
TRBD1 NA TRBJ1-2 TRBV6-5 CASSYHPQGANYGYTF TGTGCCAGCAGTTACCATCCCCAGGGGGCCAACTATGGCTACACCTTC
NA NA TRBJ1-4 TRBV10-3 CAISARGGMGEKLFF TGTGCCATCAGTGCGCGGGGCGGGATGGGTGAAAAACTGTTTTTT
TRBD1 NA TRBJ2-4 TRBV28 CASSHDRVKNIQYF TGTGCCAGCAGTCACGACAGGGTCAAAAACATTCAGTACTTC
NA NA TRBJ1-4 TRBV5-1 CASSSQTNEKLFF TGCGCCAGCAGTTCCCAGACTAATGAAAAACTGTTTTTT
TRBD1 NA TRBJ2-4 TRBV18 CASSASGTVKNIQYF TGTGCCAGCTCAGCCTCCGGGACAGTCAAAAACATTCAGTACTTC
NA NA TRBJ2-7 TRBV9 CASSVGALDGPYEQYF TGTGCCAGCAGCGTTGGGGCGTTAGACGGACCATACGAGCAGTACTTC
NA NA TRBJ1-2 TRBV2 CASNLNWNYGYTF TGTGCCAGTAACCTAAATTGGAACTATGGCTACACCTTC
TRBD2 NA TRBJ2-7 TRBV19 CASSRRDYSYEQYF TGTGCCAGTAGTCGTCGGGACTACTCCTACGAGCAGTACTTC
TRBD1 NA TRBJ2-2 TRBV5-6 CASSTGQAGSGELFF TGTGCCAGCAGCACCGGACAGGCGGGTAGTGGGGAGCTGTTTTTT
TRBD2 NA TRBJ2-3 TRBV5-1 CASSLDLAGGPHDTQYF TGCGCCAGCAGCTTGGATCTAGCGGGAGGGCCTCATGATACGCAGTATTTT
TRBD2 NA TRBJ2-7 TRBV19 CASSSGGAGRYEQYF TGTGCCAGTAGCTCGGGGGGGGCCGGGCGGTACGAGCAGTACTTC
NA NA TRBJ1-5 TRBV6-5 CASRKGIHSNQPQHF TGTGCCAGCAGAAAGGGGATCCATAGCAATCAGCCCCAGCATTTT
TRBD1 once TRBJ2-7 TRBV13 CASSPLTTGVSYEQYF TGTGCCAGCAGCCCCCTTACGACAGGGGTCTCCTACGAGCAGTACTTC
NA few TRBJ2-7 TRBV6-5 CATRIGSPYEQYF TGTGCCACCAGGATCGGGAGTCCCTACGAGCAGTACTTC
TRBD2 few TRBJ2-3 TRBV2 CASRAGTSGSRHTQYF TGTGCCAGCAGAGCGGGGACTAGCGGGAGCAGGCATACGCAGTATTTT
TRBD2 NA TRBJ2-3 TRBV12-3/TRBV12-4 CASSPTSGRFYF TGTGCCAGCAGCCCAACTAGCGGGAGATTCTATTTT
NA NA TRBJ2-1 TRBV2 CASSVIYNEQFF TGTGCCAGCAGTGTCATTTACAATGAGCAGTTCTTC
TRBD2 NA TRBJ2-3 TRBV9 CASSVDALILTSGGASTDTQYF TGTGCCAGCAGCGTAGATGCTCTCATCCTGACTAGCGGAGGCGCTAGCACAGATACGCAGTATTTT
TRBD2 NA TRBJ2-1 TRBV18 CASSGTSGNEQFF TGTGCCAGCTCGGGGACTAGCGGCAATGAGCAGTTCTTC
NA NA TRBJ2-3 TRBV7-2 CASSLTADTQYF TGTGCCAGCAGCTTAACGGCAGATACGCAGTATTTT
TRBD2 NA TRBJ2-2 TRBV24-1 CATSDSPLAANTGELFF TGTGCCACCAGTGATTCCCCTCTAGCGGCGAACACCGGGGAGCTGTTTTTT
NA NA TRBJ2-1 TRBV7-2 CASSVDSGSYNEQFF TGTGCCAGCAGCGTCGATAGCGGCTCCTACAATGAGCAGTTCTTC
TRBD1 NA TRBJ2-1 TRBV7-2 CASATGVKYNEQFF TGTGCCAGCGCGACAGGGGTTAAATACAATGAGCAGTTCTTC
TRBD1 NA TRBJ1-2 TRBV19 CASSGSPGQENYGYTF TGTGCCAGTAGTGGTTCCCCGGGACAGGAGAACTATGGCTACACCTTC
NA NA TRBJ2-5 TRBV28 CASSHGGWGRETQYF TGTGCCAGCAGCCATGGCGGGTGGGGGAGGGAGACCCAGTACTTC
NA NA TRBJ2-1 TRBV27 CASSFRQARDQFF TGTGCCAGCAGTTTTCGCCAGGCGCGGGATCAGTTCTTC
NA NA TRBJ2-3 TRBV4-1 CASSAPSASTDTQYF TGCGCCAGCAGCGCACCTAGCGCTAGCACAGATACGCAGTATTTT